What follows is one TCR beta chain and its context. Its antigen is still unknown. No qualities accompany the bases; no much larger clone lies one base away. These data originate in a study of shared clonotypes between healthy human individuals (dated by TCRdb to about 2020). For the wider study: Three men and a couple of women, aged 18 to 49 years, made up the cohort. Per donor, three plates each were used for CD4 naive and CD4 memory, two for CD8 naive, and one for CD8 memory. Blood TCR repertoires of roughly five healthy adults were deeply sequenced to estimate repertoire size and the extent of clonotype sharing between individuals. Different laboratories and diverse techniques were used to prepare libraries and sequence TCR repertoires, to increase sequencing depth and limit assay-specific biases. Per donor, leukapheresis produced somewhere between about 0.9 and 9 billion PBMCs. Points the paper makes about the study in general: Based on pairwise subsampling, the degree of clonotype sharing among donors was expected to be affected by sequencing depth. Roughly 5% of naive CD4, 3% to 4% of naive CD8, about 2.5% of memory CD4, and about 0.4% of memory CD8 clonotypes were shared across a few donors. Incomplete sequencing was indicated by rarefaction of sorted-subset datasets, despite the large sequencing depth. Sampling was restricted to blood, and TCR repertoires in tissue are likely to differ from TCR repertoires in blood. Larger estimated clonotype richness was generally found for naive subsets than for memory subsets. Clonotypes shared by all four sorted-subset donors showed higher generation probabilities than non-shared clonotypes. The genetic and exposure-history diversity represented was limited by the small number of donors.

Using the deep immunoSEQ assay, TCR CDR3 regions were amplified from genomic DNA by multiplex PCR. Extracted genomic DNA from each cell subset was distributed evenly across all wells of several immunoSEQ 96-well plates, and each plate was treated as a replicate. For sorted subsets, about 0.2 ug genomic DNA, equal to approximately 30,000 T cell genomes, was loaded into each replicate PCR. Purified libraries were quantified with a Qubit 3.0 fluorometer, sized on a Bioanalyzer 2100, and re-quantified with the KAPA Library Quantification kit. Every immunoSEQ 96-well plate was sequenced on a dedicated single-read 150-cycle Illumina NextSeq 550 flow cell. Per the authors' processing: Because the immunoSEQ output included only junctional sequences and no quality scores, the filtering could not be the same as the filtering used for full-length reads. To assign V/J genes and CDR3, sequences were annotated using PyIR, a Python wrapper for IgBLAST v1.9, with IMGT germline references. Reads were removed for weak V/J assignments (E-value above 1e-6), missing CDR3, stop codons, out-of-frame junctions, or ambiguous translated residues. V3J clonotypes were defined as sequences sharing the same inferred V gene, J gene, and CDR3 amino acid sequence. Percentage overlap between repertoires was computed as shared unique clonotypes divided by the size of the smaller repertoire. Repertoire richness was assessed with RTK rarefaction, the Chao1 estimator, and Recon v2.1 estimates of unobserved clonotypes. Generation probabilities were computed with OLGA for all TCRbeta clonotypes obtained by the gDNA method from four donors. TCRdb provides this immuneACCESS table in a form limited to in-frame rearrangements. Some clones are lacking; in checked studies, under half of them reflect an unresolved V gene, and why the rest are absent is not known. V, J and clone size reflect that table, while D and trimming were determined from the DNA. This sample lists hundreds of thousands of clones; about 96% were detected once. Jointly, the top ten make up roughly 0.12% of the sample.

In the germline V gene, CDR1 corresponds to MGHRA and CDR2 to YSYEKL. The CDR3 contains 14 residues, cysteine and phenylalanine counted. Of the read, only the CDR3 DNA is kept; its 42 bases are in frame from base 1. V drops 0 bases and J drops 8 bases, leaving 13 bases in between. For the CD8 naive samples, CD45RO-negative cells were positively selected for CCR7, yielding a CD45RA+CCR7+ population from which TemRA cells were excluded. The donors were healthy, HIV-negative adults with no recently reported acute infections or vaccinations. All donors were Caucasian adults living in Nashville, Tennessee, USA. Blood was collected by leukapheresis, and PBMCs were isolated by Ficoll-Histopaque density gradient centrifugation and then cryopreserved in liquid nitrogen vapor phase. Purity and quantity of every magnetically sorted T cell population were checked by analytical flow cytometry. Each sorted fraction had its genomic DNA isolated and then quantified by UV absorbance on a Nanodrop 2000c.

The chain joins TRBV4-1 to TRBJ1-2, with no confidently assigned D gene. Material: naive CD8+ T cells sorted from blood. Explained via the paper, the cell subset or site label denotes: CD45RA+CCR7+. The clonotype comes from a woman aged 30 to 39 in good health. The CDR3 amino acid sequence is: CASSQDPADLGYTF. The sequence in DNA is TGCGCCAGCAGCCAAGACCCGGCCGACCTAGGCTACACCTTC.